Presented here are 23 T cell receptor beta chains from one specimen sequenced in a study of T cell responses to AZD1222 COVID-19 vaccine. Some clones are missing from TCRdb's copy, which holds only in-frame ones; the method was immunoSEQ multiplex PCR. The sample holds under 200,000 clones, about 88% seen once. Specimen: peripheral blood, collected on day 0 of AZD1222 vaccination. The source is an adult in good health.

The rearrangement uses TRBV27 and TRBJ2-7; 10 bases agree with TRBD1. The germline V gene has CDR1 MNHEY and CDR2 SMNVEV (reference sequence). Trimming took 2 bases from V and 6 from J; bases not matched to a gene: 7. The CDR3 is made up of 15 amino acids. CDR3 nucleotides: TGTGCCAGCAGTTTAAAGGGACAGGGGCTCACCGAGCAGTACTTC. It translates to CASSLKGQGLTEQYF.

This clone was picked up one time. This chain joins TRBV28 and TRBJ1-4; D not certain. This CDR3 region has 15 residues. The ends were cut back, 6 bases at V and 8 bases at J, with 19 bases in the middle. Looked up from germline, CDR1 is MDHEN and CDR2 is SYDVKM. This chain's CDR3 is CASSRTSEEGEKLFF. The CDR3 DNA follows: TGTGCCAGCAGCCGTACTTCGGAGGAGGGAGAAAAACTGTTTTTT.

This chain joins TRBV11-2 and TRBJ2-5, with 9 positions matching TRBD2. Germline CDR1 is SGHAT and CDR2 is FQNNGV. The CDR3 is 18 amino acids. With 0 bases clipped from V and 4 bases from J, the junction kept 12 bases outside the gene matches. The DNA of the CDR3 is TGTGCCAGCAGCTTAGATCGTGTTAGCGGGGGTTTTATAGAGACCCAGTACTTC. The encoded protein is CASSLDRVSGGFIETQYF.

The CDR3 nucleotides read TGTGCCAGCAGTTTAAATATCAGGAGCTACGAGCAGTACTTC. It specifies CASSLNIRSYEQYF. This rearrangement joins TRBV27 to TRBJ2-7, with unresolved D. V gave up 2 bases and J gave up 3 bases, with 11 bases separating them. Germline values: CDR1 MNHEY, CDR2 SMNVEV (reference sequence). The CDR3 runs to 14 residues.

The V gene is TRBV5-1, the J gene TRBJ1-1, with D tentatively TRBD1 (5 bases). The germline gives CDR1 SGHRS, CDR2 YFSETQ. V lost 6 bases and J 1 base, leaving 13 bases between the germline ends. CDR3 size: 14 residues. The DNA of the CDR3 is TGCGCCAGCACCCCGGGGGGGTCGAACACTGAAGCTTTCTTT. Residues: CASTPGGSNTEAFF.

The rearrangement uses TRBV7-2 and TRBJ2-5; maybe TRBD2 (5 bases). Germline-derived CDR1 and CDR2 are SGHTA and FQGNSA. Trimming removed 3 bases from V and 5 bases from J, with 13 bases in between. This CDR3 spans 14 amino acids. The CDR3 sequence: CASSFGPRGETQYF. CDR3 sequence (DNA): TGTGCCAGCAGCTTTGGACCCCGAGGGGAGACCCAGTACTTC.

V and J are TRBV5-1 and TRBJ2-3; 9 nucleotides match TRBD2. Germline V gene lookup returns CDR1 SGHRS and CDR2 YFSETQ. The trim removed 4 bases at V and 3 bases at J, leaving 6 bases unmatched. The CDR3 is made up of 15 amino acids. DNA for the CDR3: TGCGCCAGCAGCGATAGCGGGAGCGGGACAGATACGCAGTATTTT. The encoded protein is CASSDSGSGTDTQYF.

The chain carries TRBV9 and TRBJ1-2; D is undetermined. Trimming removed 3 bases at V and 4 bases at J, with 10 bases between. In germline, CDR1 is SGDLS, CDR2 YYNGEE. The CDR3 contains 13 residues. As DNA, the CDR3 is TGTGCCAGCAGCGACGGACTGATCTATGGCTACACCTTC. This gives the protein CASSDGLIYGYTF.

The genes are TRBV4-3 and TRBJ1-2; TRBD1 matches 7 bases. V dropped 4 bases and J dropped 0; count of bases not matched to a gene: 5. CDR3 length: 15 amino acids. Per the germline V gene, CDR1 is LGHNA and CDR2 is YSLEER. The CDR3 nucleotides are TGCGCCAGCAGCCCGGAGACAGGGACTAACTATGGCTACACCTTC. It translates to CASSPETGTNYGYTF.

V and J are TRBV4-3 and TRBJ2-6; D is possibly TRBD1 (5 bases). The V end lost 0 bases, the J end lost 2 bases, and 11 bases lay between the germline ends. The CDR3 length is 17 residues. Germline V gene sequence: CDR1 LGHNA, CDR2 YSLEER. CDR3 bases: TGCGCCAGCAGCCAAGATTTGCGACAGACTGGGGCCAACGTCCTGACTTTC. Its protein is CASSQDLRQTGANVLTF.

The chain employs TRBV2 and TRBJ1-4; no clear D gene. This CDR3 comprises 12 residues. CDR1 and CDR2 from the germline V gene are SNHLY and FYNNEI. Trimming cost V 7 bases and J 5 bases, with 8 bases left between them. CDR3 residues: CASNSWNEKLFF. CDR3 bases: TGTGCCAGCAATAGCTGGAATGAAAAACTGTTTTTT.

The chain employs TRBV7-8 and TRBJ1-1, with D perhaps matching TRBD1 (6 bases). Germline assignment: CDR1 SGHVS and CDR2 FQNEAQ. V was trimmed by 1 base and J by 11 bases, leaving 17 bases between them. This CDR3 comprises 14 residues. In DNA form, the CDR3 reads TGTGCCAGCAGCTTAGAGAGTGGGGGGGCTAGGGCTTTCTTT. Translation gives CASSLESGGARAFF.

This clone was seen many times. The V call is TRBV7-2, the J call TRBJ2-1, with TRBD2 matching 7 bases. The ends lost 1 base at V and 7 bases at J; junction bases unmatched: 4. Germline V gives CDR1 SGHTA, CDR2 FQGNSA. The CDR3 consists of 14 residues. The DNA for the CDR3 is TGTGCCAGCAGCTTAGGTTTCGGGGGGAATGAGCAGTTCTTC. This encodes CASSLGFGGNEQFF.

The genes are TRBV7-9 and TRBJ1-6; TRBD1 agrees at 7 bases. From germline, CDR1 is SEHNR and CDR2 FQNEAQ (reference sequence). The CDR3 covers 13 residues. After removal of 6 bases from V and 9 bases from J, the junction contained 5 bases not matched to a gene. CDR3 in DNA: TGTGCCAGCAGACAGGGGTACGGTTCACCCCTCCACTTT. As protein: CASRQGYGSPLHF. Full variable domain (remainder filled in from reference TRBV7-9 and TRBJ1-6): DTGVSQNPRHKITKRGQNVTFRCDPISEHNRLYWYRQTLGQGPEFLTYFQNEAQLEKSRLLSDRFSAERPKGSFSTLEIQRTEQGDSAMYLCASRQGYGSPLHFGNGTRLTVT.

This rearrangement joins TRBV5-5 to TRBJ2-7; 8 nucleotides line up with TRBD2. The germline V gene encodes CDR1 SGHKS and CDR2 YYEKEE (reference sequence). The V gene end was trimmed by 2 bases and the J gene end by 0 bases; junction bases not matched to a gene: 1. The CDR3 runs 14 residues. This chain's CDR3 is CASSFSGVSYEQYF. As DNA, the CDR3 is TGTGCCAGCAGCTTTAGCGGGGTCTCCTACGAGCAGTACTTC.

This chain joins TRBV28 and TRBJ1-3, with no clear D. Germline CDR1 MDHEN, CDR2 SYDVKM. Trimming left V 6 bases short and J 0 bases short, with 15 bases between. The CDR3 contains 16 residues. CDR3 residues: CASRLTHARSGNTIYF. CDR3 bases: TGTGCCAGCAGACTGACGCACGCGCGCTCTGGAAACACCATATATTTT. Complete variable domain (other parts from reference TRBV28 and TRBJ1-3): DVKVTQSSRYLVKRTGEKVFLECVQDMDHENMFWYRQDPGLGLRLIYFSYDVKMKEKGDIPEGYSVSREKKERFSLILESASTNQTSMYLCASRLTHARSGNTIYFGEGSWLTVV.

The CDR3 here is CASSPGRNTGELFF. CDR3 nucleotides: TGTGCCAGCAGCCCAGGTCGGAACACCGGGGAGCTGTTTTTT. V gene TRBV11-3 combines with J gene TRBJ2-2; D call uncertain. Germline CDR1 reads SGHNT; CDR2 reads YENEEA. CDR3 length equals 14 residues. Deletions cut 5 bases from V and 1 base from J, with 8 bases between.

The genes are TRBV11-2 and TRBJ1-2; the D gene is possibly TRBD1 (5 bases). V gave up 4 bases and J gave up 5 bases, with 11 bases separating them. Germline V gives CDR1 SGHAT, CDR2 FQNNGV. There are 13 residues in the CDR3. CDR3 nucleotide sequence: TGTGCCAGCAGCTCATGGGGCCTTTATGGCTACACCTTC. Protein: CASSSWGLYGYTF.

The chain recombines TRBV10-3 with TRBJ1-2; D unresolved. The germline gives CDR1 ENHRY, CDR2 SYGVKD. V lost 0 bases and J lost 6, with 8 bases in between. The CDR3 contains 13 residues. CDR3 loop: CAISESRWDGYTF. For the CDR3, the DNA is TGTGCCATCAGTGAGTCTCGGTGGGATGGCTACACCTTC.

The chain has TRBV30 and TRBJ2-2; no definite D call. V dropped 4 bases and J dropped 3 bases, with 12 bases sitting between them. Germline lookup yields CDR1 GTSNPN and CDR2 SVGIG (reference sequence). The CDR3 has 14 residues. The chain's CDR3 is CAWTLGGYTGELFF. CDR3 sequence (DNA): TGTGCCTGGACCCTGGGTGGGTACACCGGGGAGCTGTTTTTT.

This clone has just one count. This chain joins TRBV2 and TRBJ1-2; tentatively, D is TRBD1 (5 bases). Germline V lookup: CDR1 SNHLY, CDR2 FYNNEI. This CDR3 comprises 14 residues. V lost 3 bases and J lost 0, with 8 bases in between. This CDR3 is CASSDRAANYGYTF. CDR3 bases: TGTGCCAGCAGTGACAGGGCGGCTAACTATGGCTACACCTTC.

The gene calls are TRBV6-2 or TRBV6-3 and TRBJ2-1; 9 bases are a match to TRBD1. J was trimmed by 1 base and V by 2 bases; bases with no gene match: 6. The CDR3 extends over 17 amino acids. The germline CDR1 and CDR2 sequences are MNHEY and SVGEGT. CDR3 sequence: CASSYRDRVKSYNEQFF. The DNA for the CDR3 is TGTGCCAGCAGTTACCGGGACAGGGTGAAGTCCTACAATGAGCAGTTCTTC.

The chain joins TRBV20-1 to TRBJ2-7; either TRBD1 or TRBD2 may supply D (5 bases each). The germline gives CDR1 DFQATT, CDR2 SNEGSKA (reference sequence). The CDR3 extends over 16 amino acids. Trimming removed 3 bases from V and 1 base from J, with 19 bases in between. The CDR3 nucleotides read TGCAGTGCTAGTGACTCGAGGGGTTTGGGATCCTACGAGCAGTACTTC. This sequence encodes CSASDSRGLGSYEQYF.